The 18 T cell receptor beta chains given below trace back to one sample, sequenced in a study of blood T cell repertoires in COVID-19. Profiled with immunoSEQ multiplex PCR; TCRdb holds only in-frame clones, not every one. The sample has approximately 230,000 clones; 80% to 90% are singletons. Sequenced sample: PBMCs or T cells enriched from blood (not recorded which). The receptors were sampled from a woman aged 45-65 years with acute COVID-19.

The genes are TRBV10-3 and TRBJ2-3; D is possibly TRBD1 (6 bases). V was pared by 6 bases and J by 5 bases, with 24 bases between. Germline values: CDR1 ENHRY, CDR2 SYGVKD. This CDR3 region has 17 residues. The CDR3 loop is CAISPRGPGMAGDTQYF. The CDR3 coding sequence is TGTGCCATCAGCCCCAGGGGACCTGGCATGGCAGGAGATACGCAGTATTTT.

The rearrangement links TRBV5-4 to TRBJ2-1; D is ambiguous. The ends were cut back, 3 bases at V and 5 bases at J, with 6 bases in the middle. The CDR3 has 12 amino acids. Germline V gives CDR1 SGHNT, CDR2 YYREEE (reference sequence). CDR3 in amino acids: CASSSPDNEQFF. CDR3 bases: TGTGCCAGCAGCTCCCCCGACAATGAGCAGTTCTTC.

This chain joins TRBV30 and TRBJ2-2; the match to TRBD2 covers 7 bases. J lost 4 bases, V lost 8 bases, and 10 bases had no gene match. CDR3 length equals 14 residues. Germline values: CDR1 GTSNPN, CDR2 SVGIG (reference sequence). The CDR3 DNA follows: TGTGCCGGACGGAGGCTAGCGGTCACCGGGGAGCTGTTTTTT. It translates to CAGRRLAVTGELFF.

V gene TRBV27 combines with J gene TRBJ2-7; TRBD2 aligns across 10 bases. The CDR3 runs to 17 residues. The trim removed 4 bases at V and 6 bases at J, leaving 15 bases unmatched. Germline CDR1 is MNHEY and CDR2 is SMNVEV (reference sequence). The CDR3 protein is CASSYSGGLARTGEQYF. The CDR3 DNA is TGTGCCAGCAGTTATTCAGGGGGACTAGCGCGGACGGGCGAGCAGTACTTC.

This clone was observed once. The V gene is TRBV28, the J gene TRBJ2-7, with D perhaps TRBD1 (5 bases). Trimming removed 2 bases at V and 0 bases at J, with 5 bases between. Germline CDR1 and CDR2: MDHEN and SYDVKM. The CDR3 is 13 residues long. CDR3 DNA sequence: TGTGCCAGCAGTTTACAGGGCTCCTACGAGCAGTACTTC. It encodes CASSLQGSYEQYF. Combining the CDR3 with reference TRBV28 and TRBJ2-7 gives the whole variable domain DVKVTQSSRYLVKRTGEKVFLECVQDMDHENMFWYRQDPGLGLRLIYFSYDVKMKEKGDIPEGYSVSREKKERFSLILESASTNQTSMYLCASSLQGSYEQYFGPGTRLTVT.

In DNA, the CDR3 is TGTGCCACCAGCAGAGATGTCAGGTCCTACAATGAGCAGTTCTTC. Its translation: CATSRDVRSYNEQFF. The V call is TRBV15, the J call TRBJ2-1; D is unclear. V lost 0 bases and J lost 1, with 7 bases in between. Germline lookup yields CDR1 LNHNV and CDR2 YYDKDF (reference sequence). This CDR3 spans 15 amino acids.

The V call is TRBV7-9, the J call TRBJ2-1; weak D call: TRBD1 (6 bases). The CDR3 is 14 residues long. Per the germline V gene, CDR1 is SEHNR and CDR2 is FQNEAQ (reference sequence). V gave up 4 bases and J gave up 4 bases, with 11 bases separating them. The CDR3 here is CASSSRTEYNEQFF. The CDR3 nucleotides read TGTGCCAGCAGCTCTCGGACAGAATACAATGAGCAGTTCTTC.

This clone was counted once. The chain joins TRBV23-1 to TRBJ2-7, with TRBD2 matching 11 bases. TRBV23-1 is placed among ORFs of uncertain function. The CDR3 is 16 residues long. With 2 bases clipped from V and 3 bases from J, the junction kept 6 bases outside the gene matches. CDR3 amino acids: CASSQLSGRDDYEQYF. As DNA, the CDR3 is TGCGCCAGCAGTCAACTTAGCGGGAGGGATGACTACGAGCAGTACTTC.

This chain connects TRBV27 to TRBJ1-4; TRBD1 matches at 7 bases. There are 14 residues in the CDR3. Germline V gene sequence: CDR1 MNHEY, CDR2 SMNVEV (reference sequence). J was trimmed by 7 bases and V by 1 base; bases with no gene match: 3. The CDR3 here is CASSLYRGGEKLFF. As DNA, the CDR3 is TGTGCCAGCAGTTTATACAGGGGTGGTGAAAAACTGTTTTTT.

V usage is TRBV18 and J usage is TRBJ2-3, with D perhaps TRBD1 (7 bases). Germline CDR1 and CDR2: KGHSH and LQKENI. The V end lost 4 bases, the J end lost 1 base, and 12 bases lay between the germline ends. This CDR3 is 15 amino acids long. CDR3 sequence reads: CASSQQGGGTDTQYF. CDR3 nucleotide sequence: TGTGCCAGCTCACAGCAGGGGGGTGGCACAGATACGCAGTATTTT.

This sequence joins TRBV18 and TRBJ1-6, with 8 bases lining up with TRBD1. The germline V gene has CDR1 KGHSH and CDR2 LQKENI. CDR3 length: 16 amino acids. Trimming took 4 bases from V and 7 from J; bases not matched to a gene: 9. The CDR3 region is CASSLSGTGENSPLHF. Written as DNA, the CDR3 is TGTGCCAGCTCACTTTCCGGGACAGGAGAAAATTCACCCCTCCACTTT.

This clone was seen a few times. The chain links TRBV27 to TRBJ2-3; 7 positions match TRBD1. Looked up from germline, CDR1 is MNHEY and CDR2 is SMNVEV (reference sequence). The CDR3 loop spans 15 amino acids. J gave up 2 bases and V 5 bases, and 7 bases lay outside the gene matches. CDR3 nucleotide sequence: TGTGCCAGCAGTCCCGACAGGGTTAACACAGATACGCAGTATTTT. This sequence encodes CASSPDRVNTDTQYF.

The chain recombines TRBV7-9 with TRBJ2-5; possibly TRBD2 for D (6 bases). The CDR3 consists of 15 residues. The germline V gene encodes CDR1 SEHNR and CDR2 FQNEAQ (reference sequence). Between the trimmed V and J ends, which lost 1 base and 0 bases, there was a span of 9 bases. CDR3 protein: CASSLGAGHQETQYF. Here the CDR3 DNA reads TGTGCCAGCAGCTTAGGGGCGGGACACCAAGAGACCCAGTACTTC.

The chain employs TRBV2 and TRBJ2-7; D is possibly TRBD1 (6 bases). This CDR3 is built from 13 residues. The V end was cut by 6 bases, the J end by 3 bases, with 12 bases between. The germline gives CDR1 SNHLY, CDR2 FYNNEI. CDR3 bases: TGTGCCAGCAGCAGGGACAACTACTACGAGCAGTACTTC. This gives the protein CASSRDNYYEQYF. Based on the CDR3 plus reference TRBV2 and TRBJ2-7, the full variable domain is EPEVTQTPSHQVTQMGQEVILRCVPISNHLYFYWYRQILGQKVEFLVSFYNNEISEKSEIFDDQFSVERPDGSNFTLKIRSTKLEDSAMYFCASSRDNYYEQYFGPGTRLTVT.

The chain is built from TRBV3-1 (or the pseudogene TRBV3-2) and TRBJ2-5, with 14 bases matching TRBD2. CDR3 length: 16 residues. Per the germline V gene, CDR1 is LGHDT and CDR2 is YNNKEL (reference sequence). Trimming at V came to 1 base and at J to 5 bases, leaving 3 bases not matched to a gene. As DNA, the CDR3 is TGTGCCAGCAGCCAAGGACTAGCGGGAGGGGCGGAGACCCAGTACTTC. It is translated as CASSQGLAGGAETQYF.

This clone was seen a single time. The rearrangement uses TRBV5-4 and TRBJ2-3; 7 nucleotides align to TRBD1. CDR3 size: 16 residues. CDR1 is SGHNT, CDR2 YYREEE, per germline (reference sequence). Unmatched junction bases numbered 8, after V lost 2 bases and J lost 2 bases. DNA of the CDR3: TGTGCCAGCAGCTTCCCCCGGACAGGAAACACAGATACGCAGTATTTT. Its translation is CASSFPRTGNTDTQYF.

This clone was seen ten or more times. The rearrangement uses TRBV15 and TRBJ2-1; TRBD2 matches at 8 bases. From germline, CDR1 is LNHNV and CDR2 YYDKDF (reference sequence). The length of the CDR3 is 15 residues. Unmatched junction bases numbered 6, after V lost 0 bases and J lost 8 bases. CDR3 DNA: TGTGCCACCAGCAGAGAAGCGGGAGCGGGAGATGAGCAGTTCTTC. Translating gives CATSREAGAGDEQFF.

CDR3 protein: CASSLPGKAGHNEQFF. CDR3 in DNA: TGTGCCAGCAGCCTCCCGGGGAAGGCGGGACACAATGAGCAGTTCTTC. The chain joins TRBV28 to TRBJ2-1; tentative D call: TRBD2 (6 bases). The V end lost 6 bases, the J end lost 5 bases, and 20 bases lay between the germline ends. The CDR3 is 16 amino acids. The germline CDR1 and CDR2 sequences are MDHEN and SYDVKM.